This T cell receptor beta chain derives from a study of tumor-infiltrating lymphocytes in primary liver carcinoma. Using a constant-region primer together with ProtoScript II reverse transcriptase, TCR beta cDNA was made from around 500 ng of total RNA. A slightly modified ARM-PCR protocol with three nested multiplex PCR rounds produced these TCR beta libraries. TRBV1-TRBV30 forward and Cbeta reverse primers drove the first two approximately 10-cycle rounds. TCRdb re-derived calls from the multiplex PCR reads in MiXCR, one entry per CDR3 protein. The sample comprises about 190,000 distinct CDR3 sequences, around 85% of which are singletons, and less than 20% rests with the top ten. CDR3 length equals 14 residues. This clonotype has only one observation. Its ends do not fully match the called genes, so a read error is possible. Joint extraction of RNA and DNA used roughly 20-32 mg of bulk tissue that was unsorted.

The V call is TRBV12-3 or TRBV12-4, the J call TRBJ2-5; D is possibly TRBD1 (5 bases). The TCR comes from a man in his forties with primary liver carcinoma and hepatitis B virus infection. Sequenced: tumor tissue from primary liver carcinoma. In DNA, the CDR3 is TGTGCCAGCAGTTTCTCAGGGAATGAGGAGACCAAGTACTTC. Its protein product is CASSFSGNEETKYF.